The clone carrying this T cell receptor beta chain was counted once. The data stem from a study of OX40 agonist ivuxolimab in advanced cancers. The CDR3 sequence is 13 residues long. With 2 bases clipped from V and 6 bases from J, the junction kept 4 bases outside the gene matches. The germline CDR1 and CDR2 sequences are SGHDT and YYEEEE. Only in-frame clones appear in the TCRdb table, and some are missing; sequencing was by immunoSEQ multiplex PCR. Seen here are tens of thousands of clones, about 90% observed once, and the top ten hold 11% to 15%. The chain uses TRBV5-6 and TRBJ2-7; TRBD1 aligns across 8 bases. The clonotype comes from an adult with an advanced solid tumor such as melanoma, head and neck, liver or kidney cancer. This sample comprised CD4+ or CD8+ T cells sorted from blood, obtained in a trial of the OX40 agonist ivuxolimab. The CDR3 DNA is TGTGCCAGCAGCTTCCAGGGGGCGGGCGAGCAGTACTTC. Protein product: CASSFQGAGEQYF.